Below, one T cell receptor (beta chain) is given with its context. Its antigen is unknown. This sample stems from a study of cytomegalovirus exposure and HLA in healthy donors. Study findings and constraints: Altogether, around 160 TCR beta chains were recorded as cytomegalovirus-associated. Most observed TCR sequences were rare, whereas some public TCRs were detected in many donors.

Libraries were prepared by immunoSEQ multiplex PCR; TCRdb keeps only in-frame clonotypes and omits some of them. The table lists roughly 52,000 clones, over 75% of them singletons. The donors were members of the validation cohort comprising over 100 subjects, separate from the approximately 670-subject first cohort. Germline V gives CDR1 SGHAT, CDR2 FQNNGV. CDR3 length: 13 amino acids. Trimming shortened V by 5 bases and J by 8 bases, and 13 bases separated the two germline ends. Input material: PBMCs. The origin of this receptor is a man aged 18-30 years in good health and CMV-seronegative. The V gene is TRBV11-2, the J gene TRBJ1-3; D gene uncertain. The CDR3 spells CASSAAAVYTIYF. In DNA, the CDR3 is TGTGCCAGCAGCGCAGCGGCCGTCTACACCATATATTTT.